This TCR beta chain derives from a study of cytomegalovirus exposure and HLA in healthy donors. This PCR relied on a set of 60 Vbeta primers and 13 Jbeta primers. The data were produced by immunoSEQ multiplex PCR, yet TCRdb's version contains in-frame clones alone and is incomplete. The data show approximately 96,000 clones, around two thirds seen once. This clone was picked up a small number of times. The donors gave bone marrow, and they were healthy. J lost 0 bases, V lost 0 bases, and 8 bases had no gene match. CDR3 length: 19 amino acids. Germline CDR1 is SGHDT and CDR2 is YYEEEE. This sequence was found in a male donor in good health and CMV-seronegative. Sequencing input: PBMCs. The chain employs TRBV5-6 and TRBJ2-1; 11 bases line up with TRBD2. CDR3 in DNA: TGTGCCAGCAGCTTGGAGGCGACTAGCGGGATGAGCTCCTACAATGAGCAGTTCTTC. Amino acids: CASSLEATSGMSSYNEQFF.